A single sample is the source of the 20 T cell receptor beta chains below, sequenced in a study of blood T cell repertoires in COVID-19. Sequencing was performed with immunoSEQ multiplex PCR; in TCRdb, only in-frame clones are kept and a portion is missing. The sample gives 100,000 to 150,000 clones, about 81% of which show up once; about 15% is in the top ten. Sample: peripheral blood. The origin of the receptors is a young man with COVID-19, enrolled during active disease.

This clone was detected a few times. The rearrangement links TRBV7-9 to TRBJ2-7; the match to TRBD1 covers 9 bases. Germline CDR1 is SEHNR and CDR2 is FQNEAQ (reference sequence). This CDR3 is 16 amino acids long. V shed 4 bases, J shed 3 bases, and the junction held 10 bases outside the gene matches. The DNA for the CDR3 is TGTGCCAGCAGCTCTCCTCGACAGGGGGGCAACTACGAGCAGTACTTC. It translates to CASSSPRQGGNYEQYF.

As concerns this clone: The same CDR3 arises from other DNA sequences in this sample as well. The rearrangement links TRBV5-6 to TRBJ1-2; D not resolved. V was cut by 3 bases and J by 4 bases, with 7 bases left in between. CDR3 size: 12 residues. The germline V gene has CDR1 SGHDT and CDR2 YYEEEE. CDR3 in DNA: TGTGCCAGCAGCTCCGGGTTCTATGGCTACACCTTC. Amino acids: CASSSGFYGYTF.

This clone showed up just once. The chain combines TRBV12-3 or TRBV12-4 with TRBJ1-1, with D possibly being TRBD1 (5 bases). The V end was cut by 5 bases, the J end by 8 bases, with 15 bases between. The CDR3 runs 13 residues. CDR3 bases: TGTGCCAGCAGTGCCTGGGGGGTGGTGGAAGCTTTCTTT. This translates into CASSAWGVVEAFF.

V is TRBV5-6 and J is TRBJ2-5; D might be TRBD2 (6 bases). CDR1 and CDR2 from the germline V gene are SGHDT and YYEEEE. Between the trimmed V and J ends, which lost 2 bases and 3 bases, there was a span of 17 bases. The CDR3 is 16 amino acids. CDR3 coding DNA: TGTGCCAGCAGCTTAGTGGGAGGCGGATTCGAAGAGACCCAGTACTTC. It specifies CASSLVGGGFEETQYF.

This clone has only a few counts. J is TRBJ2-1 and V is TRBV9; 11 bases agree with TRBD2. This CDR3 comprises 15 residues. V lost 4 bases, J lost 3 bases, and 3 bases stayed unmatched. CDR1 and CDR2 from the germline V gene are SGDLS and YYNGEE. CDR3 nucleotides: TGTGCCAGCAGCCGGACTAGCGGGTACTACAATGAGCAGTTCTTC. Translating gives CASSRTSGYYNEQFF.

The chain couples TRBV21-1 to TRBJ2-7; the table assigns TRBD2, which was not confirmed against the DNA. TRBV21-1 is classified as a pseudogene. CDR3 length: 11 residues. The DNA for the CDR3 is TGTGCCAGCAGCGGACTCCCCGAGCAGTACTTC. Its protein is CASSGLPEQYF.

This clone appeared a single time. The CDR3 bases are TGCGCCAGCAGTGAGAGTGCAGGGGGCTATGGCTACACCTTC. Protein: CASSESAGGYGYTF. The chain has TRBV10-2 and TRBJ1-2; TRBD1 aligns across 7 bases. The CDR3 consists of 14 residues. V lost 2 bases to trimming and J lost 4 bases; unmatched junction nucleotides: 4. Germline V gives CDR1 WSHSY, CDR2 SAAADI.

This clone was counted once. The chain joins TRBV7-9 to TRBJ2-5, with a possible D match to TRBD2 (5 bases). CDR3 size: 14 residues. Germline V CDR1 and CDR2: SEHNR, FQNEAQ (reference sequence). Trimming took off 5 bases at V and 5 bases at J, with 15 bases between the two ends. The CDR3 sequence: CASSPVTSWETQYF. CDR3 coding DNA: TGTGCCAGCAGCCCTGTTACTAGTTGGGAGACCCAGTACTTC.

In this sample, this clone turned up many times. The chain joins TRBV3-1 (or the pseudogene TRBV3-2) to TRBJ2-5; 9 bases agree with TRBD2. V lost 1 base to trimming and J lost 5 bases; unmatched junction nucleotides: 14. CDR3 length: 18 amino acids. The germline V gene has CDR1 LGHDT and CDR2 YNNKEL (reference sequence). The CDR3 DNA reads TGTGCCAGCAGCCAAGTAGGGAGGATAGCGGGAGTAGGGGAGACCCAGTACTTC. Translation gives CASSQVGRIAGVGETQYF.

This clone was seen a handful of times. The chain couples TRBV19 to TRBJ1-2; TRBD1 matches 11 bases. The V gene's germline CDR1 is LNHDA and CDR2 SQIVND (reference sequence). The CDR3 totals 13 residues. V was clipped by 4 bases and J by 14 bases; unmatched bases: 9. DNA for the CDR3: TGTGCCAGTAGTACAACTACCGGGACAGGGGGAACCTTC. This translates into CASSTTTGTGGTF.

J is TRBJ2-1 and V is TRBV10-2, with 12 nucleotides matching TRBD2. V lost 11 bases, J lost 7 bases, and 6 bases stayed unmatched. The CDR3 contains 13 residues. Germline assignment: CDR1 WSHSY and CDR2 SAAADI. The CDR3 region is CASRLAGVNEQFF. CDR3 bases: TGCGCCTCCCGACTAGCGGGGGTTAATGAGCAGTTCTTC.

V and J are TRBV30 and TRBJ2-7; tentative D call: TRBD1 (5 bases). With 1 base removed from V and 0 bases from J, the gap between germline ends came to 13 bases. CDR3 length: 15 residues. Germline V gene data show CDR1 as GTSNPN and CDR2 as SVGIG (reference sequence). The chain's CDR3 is CAWSDGHRVSYEQYF. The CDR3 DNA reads TGTGCCTGGAGTGACGGACACAGAGTCTCCTACGAGCAGTACTTC. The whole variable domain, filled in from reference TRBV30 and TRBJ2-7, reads SQTIHQWPATLVQPVGSPLSLECTVEGTSNPNLYWYRQAAGRGLQLLFYSVGIGQISSEVPQNLSASRPQDRQFILSSKKLLLSDSGFYLCAWSDGHRVSYEQYFGPGTRLTVT.

The chain's CDR3 is CASSRGTESNYGYTF. In DNA, the CDR3 is TGCGCCAGCAGTCGGGGGACAGAGTCTAACTATGGCTACACCTTC. The V call is TRBV23-1, the J call TRBJ1-2; 7 nucleotides match TRBD1. TRBV23-1 is labeled an ORF, and its function is uncertain. The CDR3 is 15 amino acids. V was clipped by 4 bases and J by 0 bases; unmatched bases: 5.

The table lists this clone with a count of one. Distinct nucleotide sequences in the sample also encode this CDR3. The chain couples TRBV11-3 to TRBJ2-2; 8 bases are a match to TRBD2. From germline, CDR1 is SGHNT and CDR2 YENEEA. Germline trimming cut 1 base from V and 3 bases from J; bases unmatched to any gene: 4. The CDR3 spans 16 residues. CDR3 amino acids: CASSLAGGPYTGELFF. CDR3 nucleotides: TGTGCCAGCAGCTTAGCGGGAGGGCCGTACACCGGGGAGCTGTTTTTT.

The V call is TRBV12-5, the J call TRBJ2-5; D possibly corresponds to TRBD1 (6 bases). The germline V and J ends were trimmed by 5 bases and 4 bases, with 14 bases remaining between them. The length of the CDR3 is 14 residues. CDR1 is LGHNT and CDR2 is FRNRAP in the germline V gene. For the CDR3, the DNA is TGTGCTAGTGGTCCCCAGGGGCGTGGAGAGACCCAGTACTTC. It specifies CASGPQGRGETQYF.

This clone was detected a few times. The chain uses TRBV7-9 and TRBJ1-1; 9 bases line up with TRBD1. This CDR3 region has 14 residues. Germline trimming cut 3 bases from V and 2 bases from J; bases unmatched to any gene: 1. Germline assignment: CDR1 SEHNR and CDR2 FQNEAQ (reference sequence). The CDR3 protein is CASSFTGGNTEAFF. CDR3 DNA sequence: TGTGCCAGCAGCTTTACAGGGGGCAACACTGAAGCTTTCTTT.

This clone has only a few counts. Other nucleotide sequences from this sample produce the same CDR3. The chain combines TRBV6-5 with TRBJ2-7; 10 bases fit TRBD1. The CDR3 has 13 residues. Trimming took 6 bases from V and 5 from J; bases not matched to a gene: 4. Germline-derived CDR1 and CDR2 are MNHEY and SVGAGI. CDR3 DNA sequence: TGTGCCAGCAGCCGGGACAGGGGCCACGAGCAGTACTTC. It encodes CASSRDRGHEQYF.

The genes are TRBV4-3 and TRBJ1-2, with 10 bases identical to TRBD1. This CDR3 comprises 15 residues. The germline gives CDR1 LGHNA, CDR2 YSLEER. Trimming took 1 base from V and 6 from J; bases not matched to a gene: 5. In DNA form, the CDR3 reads TGCGCCAGCAGCCAAGGAGCCGGGACAGGGGATGGCTACACCTTC. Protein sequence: CASSQGAGTGDGYTF.

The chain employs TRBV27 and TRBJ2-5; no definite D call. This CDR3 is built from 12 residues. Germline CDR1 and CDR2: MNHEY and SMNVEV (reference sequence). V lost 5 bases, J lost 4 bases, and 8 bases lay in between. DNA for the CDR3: TGTGCCAGCAGTCCCCCCGGAGAGACCCAGTACTTC. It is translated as CASSPPGETQYF.

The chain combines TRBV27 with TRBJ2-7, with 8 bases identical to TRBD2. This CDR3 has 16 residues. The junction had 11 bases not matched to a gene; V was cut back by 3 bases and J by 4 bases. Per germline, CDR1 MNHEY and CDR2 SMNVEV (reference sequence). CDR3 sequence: CASSFNILGGAYEQYF. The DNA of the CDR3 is TGTGCCAGCAGTTTTAATATCCTCGGGGGGGCTTACGAGCAGTACTTC.